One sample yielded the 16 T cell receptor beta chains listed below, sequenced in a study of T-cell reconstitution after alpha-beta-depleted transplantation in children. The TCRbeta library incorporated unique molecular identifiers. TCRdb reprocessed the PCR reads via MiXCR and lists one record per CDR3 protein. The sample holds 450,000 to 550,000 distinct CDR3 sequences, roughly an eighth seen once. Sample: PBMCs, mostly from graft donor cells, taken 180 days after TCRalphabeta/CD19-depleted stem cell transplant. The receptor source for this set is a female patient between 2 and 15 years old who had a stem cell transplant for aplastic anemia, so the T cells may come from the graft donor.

This CDR3 reads CASSSAEAEEGETQYF. CDR3 in DNA: TGTGCCAGCAGCTCCGCAGAGGCCGAGGAGGGGGAGACCCAGTACTTC. V is TRBV7-9 and J is TRBJ2-5; weak D call: TRBD2 (6 bases). CDR3 size: 16 residues. Trimming took 4 bases from V and 5 from J, leaving 20 bases between them. Germline V gives CDR1 SEHNR, CDR2 FQNEAQ (reference sequence).

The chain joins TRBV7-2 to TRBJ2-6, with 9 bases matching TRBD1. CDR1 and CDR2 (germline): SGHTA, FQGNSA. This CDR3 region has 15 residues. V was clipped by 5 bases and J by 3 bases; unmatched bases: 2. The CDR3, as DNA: TGTGCCAGCAGCCGACAGGGGGTTGGGGCCAACGTCCTGACTTTC. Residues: CASSRQGVGANVLTF.

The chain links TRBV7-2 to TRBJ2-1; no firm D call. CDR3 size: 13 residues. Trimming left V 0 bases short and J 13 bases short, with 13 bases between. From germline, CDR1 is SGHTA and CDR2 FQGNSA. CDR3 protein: CASSLAIRASQFF. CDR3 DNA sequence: TGTGCCAGCAGCTTAGCGATCCGGGCTTCCCAGTTCTTC.

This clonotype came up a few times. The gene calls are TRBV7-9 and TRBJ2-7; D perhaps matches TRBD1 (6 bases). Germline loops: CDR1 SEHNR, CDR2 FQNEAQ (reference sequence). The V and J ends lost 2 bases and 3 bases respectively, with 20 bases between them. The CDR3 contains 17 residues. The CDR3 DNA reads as TGTGCCAGCAGCTTACGGGCCGCAGACAGGCCCCACTACGAGCAGTACTTC. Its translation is CASSLRAADRPHYEQYF.

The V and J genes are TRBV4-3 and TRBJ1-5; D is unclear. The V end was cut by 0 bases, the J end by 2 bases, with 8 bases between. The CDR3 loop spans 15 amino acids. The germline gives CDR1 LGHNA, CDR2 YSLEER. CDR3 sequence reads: CASSQEAAGNQPQHF. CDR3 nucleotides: TGCGCCAGCAGCCAAGAGGCTGCGGGCAATCAGCCCCAGCATTTT.

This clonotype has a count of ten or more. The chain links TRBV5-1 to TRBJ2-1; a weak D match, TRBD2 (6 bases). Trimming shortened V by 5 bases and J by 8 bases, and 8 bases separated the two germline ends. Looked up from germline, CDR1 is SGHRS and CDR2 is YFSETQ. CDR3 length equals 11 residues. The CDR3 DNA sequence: TGCGCCAGCAGATCTAGCGATGAGCAGTTCTTC. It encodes CASRSSDEQFF.

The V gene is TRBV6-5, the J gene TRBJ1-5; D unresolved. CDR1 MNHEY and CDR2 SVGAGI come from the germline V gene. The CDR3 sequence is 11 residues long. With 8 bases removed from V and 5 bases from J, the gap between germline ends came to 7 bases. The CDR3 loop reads CASGRDQPQHF. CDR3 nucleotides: TGTGCCAGCGGCCGCGATCAGCCCCAGCATTTT.

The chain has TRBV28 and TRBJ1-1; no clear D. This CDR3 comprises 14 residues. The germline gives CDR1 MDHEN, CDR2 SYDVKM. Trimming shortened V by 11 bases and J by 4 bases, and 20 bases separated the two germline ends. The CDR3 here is CAHSSGYSATEAFF. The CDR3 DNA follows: TGTGCCCACTCGTCGGGGTATTCTGCCACTGAAGCTTTCTTT.

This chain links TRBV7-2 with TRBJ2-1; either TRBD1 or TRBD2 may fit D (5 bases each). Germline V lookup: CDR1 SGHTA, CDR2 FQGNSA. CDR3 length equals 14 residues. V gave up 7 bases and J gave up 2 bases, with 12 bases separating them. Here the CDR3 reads CASTGQVPYNEQFF. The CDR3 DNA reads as TGTGCCAGCACGGGGCAGGTACCCTACAATGAGCAGTTCTTC.

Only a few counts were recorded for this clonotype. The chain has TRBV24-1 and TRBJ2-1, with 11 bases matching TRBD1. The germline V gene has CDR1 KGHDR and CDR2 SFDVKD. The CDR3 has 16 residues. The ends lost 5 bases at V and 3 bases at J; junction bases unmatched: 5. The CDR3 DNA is TGTGCCACCAGTGTGGGGGGGACAGGGGGCTACAATGAGCAGTTCTTC. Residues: CATSVGGTGGYNEQFF.

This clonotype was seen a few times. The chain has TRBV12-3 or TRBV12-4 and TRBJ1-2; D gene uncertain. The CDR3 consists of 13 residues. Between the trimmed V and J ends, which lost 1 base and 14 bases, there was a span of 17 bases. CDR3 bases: TGTGCCAGCAGTTTAGGCAGCCAACTATGGCTAACCTTC. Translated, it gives CASSLGSQLWLTF.

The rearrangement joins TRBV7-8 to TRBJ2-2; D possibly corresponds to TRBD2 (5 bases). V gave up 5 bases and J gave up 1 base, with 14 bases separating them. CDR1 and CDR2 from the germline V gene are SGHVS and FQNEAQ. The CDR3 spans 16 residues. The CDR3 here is CASSPRTRKNTGELFF. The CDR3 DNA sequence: TGTGCCAGCAGCCCTCGGACTCGAAAGAACACCGGGGAGCTGTTTTTT.

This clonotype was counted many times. As DNA, the CDR3 is TGCGCCAGCAGCCAAGATTCGTGGGAGGCGACACTTACCGGGGAGCTGTTTTTT. Amino acid sequence: CASSQDSWEATLTGELFF. The rearrangement uses TRBV4-1 and TRBJ2-2, with D perhaps TRBD2 (6 bases). Trimming stripped 0 bases from V and 5 bases from J, with 19 bases between. The CDR3 contains 18 residues. Germline V gene data show CDR1 as MGHRA and CDR2 as YSYEKL.

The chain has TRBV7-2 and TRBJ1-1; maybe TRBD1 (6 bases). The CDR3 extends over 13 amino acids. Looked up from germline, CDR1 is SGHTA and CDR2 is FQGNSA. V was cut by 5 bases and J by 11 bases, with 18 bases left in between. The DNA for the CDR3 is TGTGCCAGCAGCCCCCGGCAGGGGCTGAGTGCTTTCTTT. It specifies CASSPRQGLSAFF.

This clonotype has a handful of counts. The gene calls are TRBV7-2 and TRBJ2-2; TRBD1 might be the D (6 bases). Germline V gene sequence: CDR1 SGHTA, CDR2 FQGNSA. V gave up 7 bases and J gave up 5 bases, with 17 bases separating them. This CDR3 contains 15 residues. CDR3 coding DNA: TGTGCCAGCAAATTTAGGGGGAGTAGGACCGGGGAGCTGTTTTTT. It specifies CASKFRGSRTGELFF.

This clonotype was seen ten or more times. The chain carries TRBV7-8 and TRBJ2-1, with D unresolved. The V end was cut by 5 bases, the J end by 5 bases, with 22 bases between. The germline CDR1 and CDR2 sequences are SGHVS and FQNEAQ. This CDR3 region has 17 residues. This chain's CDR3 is CASSLGVTPRWDNEQFF. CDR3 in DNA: TGTGCCAGCAGCCTCGGTGTGACACCCCGGTGGGACAATGAGCAGTTCTTC. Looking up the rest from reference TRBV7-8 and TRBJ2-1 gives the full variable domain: GAGVSQSPRYKVAKRGQDVALRCDPISGHVSLFWYQQALGQGPEFLTYFQNEAQLDKSGLPSDRFFAERPEGSVSTLKIQRTQQEDSAVYLCASSLGVTPRWDNEQFFGPGTRLTVL.